This T cell receptor (beta chain) was captured by sequencing in a study of post-analysis software for immune sequencing data (dated by TCRdb to about 2015). Describing the broader study: Recorded disease courses included relapsing-remitting, secondary progressive and progressive-relapsing multiple sclerosis, with some patients lacking subtype annotation. Patient repertoires were compared against roughly 11 previously published healthy control repertoires from donors aged roughly 6 to 28 years. A subset of samples was prepared in parallel using single-end sample barcoding, then pooled and co-amplified after Illumina adapter ligation.

TCR beta repertoires were profiled from peripheral blood of roughly 13 young patients with multiple sclerosis to demonstrate the VDJtools post-analysis software. The patients with multiple sclerosis were children and adolescents between roughly 6 and 17 years of age. Turning to this clonotype: Its antigen is currently not known. One end of the junction varies from germline; a read error may be responsible.

CDR1 and CDR2 are read off the germline V gene (reference sequence) as SEHNR and FQNEAQ. Taken from cysteine to phenylalanine, the CDR3 has 13 residues. CDR3 DNA is the only sequence kept; it has 39 bases, read in frame from the first base. Library method: PCR. This sample was sequenced with an Illumina HiSeq 2500. Unique molecular identifiers were incorporated into TCR beta cDNA libraries to reduce PCR and sequencing biases. Approximately 500,000 cDNA molecules were obtained per 1 to 10 million input T cells, so each molecule approximated one T cell. The patient libraries were prepared and sequenced using the same protocol as the earlier healthy control dataset. Within a given batch, samples were prepared together, multiplexed and sequenced on the same HiSeq lane. Regarding the original processing steps: MIGEC handled the raw barcoded reads, throwing out single-read molecular identifier groups before consensus assembly and CDR3 extraction. Clonotype tables were post-analysed with VDJtools, normalizing diversity by down-sampling all datasets to the smallest sample size. In repertoire overlap clustering, CDR3 amino acid sequences, but not nucleotide sequences, were matched to correct batch-related cross-sample contamination. TCRdb applied fastp at Q25 and MiXCR to the public reads, then kept only in-frame beta chains. Rows are combined by CDR3 protein, so each entry shows the most common genes and DNA. The V and J calls follow TCRdb's processing rather than the paper's. The sample table holds about 560,000 distinct CDR3 sequences, of which around 40% were seen once. The top ten constitute over 1.5% of the sample.

The full study reports these points: The control group was slightly older than the multiple sclerosis patient group. Patients showed significantly higher frequencies than controls for about five TRBV segments, among them TRBV5-6, TRBV5-1 and TRBV20-1. Normalized Chao1 diversity was significantly lower in multiple sclerosis patients than controls, suggesting substantial peripheral T-cell clonal expansion. Strong co-clustering of samples prepared in the same batch was shown by direct clustering with F measure, prompting a batch-effect correction.

This TCR derives from a girl aged 5-17 years with multiple sclerosis. This chain joins TRBV7-9 to TRBJ1-1, with no confident D gene call. Material: blood. The nucleotide sequence is given as TGTACCAGCAGCGCCGTCCTGAACACTGAAGCTTTCTTT. Translated, this gives CTSSAVLNTEAFF.